This T cell receptor beta chain was retrieved from a study of blood T cell repertoires in COVID-19 (dated by TCRdb to 2018 to 2021). About the study as a whole: The collaborator samples originated in the United States, Italy and Spain and spanned the acute and convalescent phases of COVID-19. Deeply sampled blood TCRbeta repertoires from subjects exposed to, actively infected with, or recovered from COVID-19 were included in the dataset. The repertoires were released in a freely available public database meant as a resource for research on the immune response to SARS-CoV-2. Sample metadata almost always included a de-identified subject ID, COVID-19 status, age in years and sex. The samples were drawn from two sources: the first 160 participants of the ongoing ImmuneRACE study, and 1,200 or so subjects contributed by 6 global collaborators. HLA class I and class II types, where available, came from metadata supplied by the sample provider rather than from assay-based typing. The prospective study material was composed of cDNA or gDNA derived from T cells, B-cell-depleted T cells, or PBMCs. Overall study outcomes, separate from this receptor: The amount of clinical and demographic metadata varied by source and participant and was provided uncurated.

TCRbeta CDR3 regions were amplified from genomic DNA using the immunoSEQ Assay, a bias-controlled multiplex PCR. The source study handled its data this way. The number of nucleated cells in each sample was estimated by amplification of reference gene primers within the assay. To quantify the absolute abundance of each unique TCRbeta CDR3 rearrangement, sequence reads were collapsed and filtered. For each sample, productive Simpson clonality was calculated as the square root of Simpson's diversity index across productive rearrangements. TCRdb took this table from immuneACCESS and kept in-frame rearrangements with V and J called. Such tables lack part of the clones; where checked against another copy, unresolved V genes explain under half of the gap, and the rest is unexplained. V and J calls and clone size follow that table, whereas D and trimming were derived from the DNA. The sample table holds fewer than 250,000 clones, of which approximately 80% were seen once. Over 3.5% of the sample comes from the top ten.

Details on this clone: This clone's antigen is unknown. No much larger clone exists at a distance of one base, and base qualities are not known. Other DNA sequences in this sample translate to the same CDR3.

Whole blood was collected in K2EDTA tubes by collaborating institutions according to the institutions' own protocols. For TCRbeta analysis, collaborators shipped samples as frozen whole blood, isolated PBMCs, or DNA extracted from either of those sample types. The CDR3 sequence holds 13 residues, the cysteine and phenylalanine included. Only the CDR3 DNA is retained, 39 bases long and in frame from the first base. Relative to germline, V is 2 bases shorter and J is 2 bases shorter, with 4 bases between their ends. Taken from the germline V gene (reference sequence), the CDR1 and CDR2 loops are SEHNR and FQNEAQ.

Source material: peripheral blood. This receptor was taken from a woman in her sixties or seventies with acute or convalescent COVID-19. The V and J genes are TRBV7-9 and TRBJ1-5; the D gene cannot be resolved reliably. The DNA reads TGTGCCAGCAGCTTATCGGGCAATCAGCCCCAGCATTTT. It specifies CASSLSGNQPQHF.